Reported below is one T cell receptor (beta chain). The sample is drawn from a study of control samples from healthy donors and cancer patients. The CDR3 spans 16 residues. The V gene lost 1 base and the J gene lost 4 bases, with 14 bases spanning the gap. CDR1 is SGHDN and CDR2 is FVKESK in the germline V gene. The assay was immunoSEQ multiplex PCR, and TCRdb's table has in-frame clones only and misses some. The sample records approximately 120,000 clones, approximately 92% being singletons. This chain uses TRBV14 with TRBJ1-3; D remains ambiguous. The receptor's source is a man at least 80 years old with head and neck cancer. Sample: PBMCs. The CDR3 coding sequence is TGTGCCAGCAGCCAAGGGCTCCCCACAACCGGAAACACCATATATTTT. The encoded protein is CASSQGLPTTGNTIYF.